This T cell receptor (beta chain) was recorded in a study of T cell responses to AZD1222 COVID-19 vaccine. The study's findings and limits: Sampled repertoires all dated from after the peak T cell response. Donors in the cohort were predominantly white British and more often female, and clonal diversity was possibly underestimated.

The CDR3 runs 15 residues. Germline values: CDR1 MNHNS, CDR2 SASEGT. Trimming removed 2 bases at V and 7 bases at J, with 15 bases between. This clone was seen a single time. Antigen specificity is unknown. Assay used: immunoSEQ multiplex PCR; TCRdb lists only in-frame clones, some missing. The sample consists of approximately 190,000 clones, over 85% of them appearing once. The rearrangement links TRBV6-1 to TRBJ1-5, with D possibly matching TRBD1 (6 bases). This receptor was identified in an adult who received the AZD1222 COVID-19 vaccine. The sample here was peripheral blood, taken 28 days after the second AZD1222 dose. Written as DNA, the CDR3 is TGTGCCAGCAGTGAATTACAGGGAGGGTACCAGCCCCAGCATTTT. This sequence encodes CASSELQGGYQPQHF.